This T cell receptor (beta chain) came from a study of blood T cells in healthy people across ages. The CDR3 is 19 residues long. Germline CDR1 reads MDHEN; CDR2 reads SYDVKM. The V end lost 6 bases, the J end lost 0 bases, and 25 bases lay between the germline ends. The people who gave samples were healthy Caucasians from Russia, aged about 6 to 100. Per-sample yields of isolated PBMCs were at least 6 million. Points from the study as a whole: Naive CD4+ cells and diversity were both higher in long-lived donors than in aged donors.

This clonotype has just a few counts. Its antigen is undetermined. A sample-barcoded 5' primer and a J-beta primer mix were used in a second PCR of roughly 7 to 12 cycles. TCRdb used MiXCR to reprocess the 5' RACE reads, holding one entry per CDR3 protein. Of 910,000 or so distinct CDR3 sequences detected, just over 50% appear once; the ten largest clones hold 20% to 25%. Source material: blood. This rearrangement joins TRBV28 to TRBJ2-3, with D possibly TRBD2 on 6 matching bases. This receptor was obtained from a woman aged 60-70 years in good health. The CDR3, as DNA: TGTGCCAGCAGATTAGTTGCTCAGGGAGGATCCGCTAGCACAGATACGCAGTATTTT. Translating it yields CASRLVAQGGSASTDTQYF.